This T cell receptor (beta chain) originates from a study of T cells after yellow fever vaccination. Study-level information: For low cell numbers, libraries were made with SMART-Seq v4 Ultra Low Input.

Template switching with 5'RACE generated the TCR cDNA and added a universal primer site and UMIs. TCRdb ran MiXCR on the 5' RACE reads and lists one entry per CDR3 protein. The sample shows under 200,000 distinct CDR3 sequences, approximately 10% of them seen only once. This clonotype was seen at least ten times. The sequence was obtained from a man aged 18 to 30 who received the YFV17D yellow fever vaccine. Sequencing used CD8+ T cells sorted from PBMCs, obtained 15 days after the yellow fever booster vaccination.

CDR3: CASSLATGAIETQYF. The CDR3 region has the DNA TGTGCCAGCAGCTTAGCGACAGGGGCGATAGAGACCCAGTACTTC. The chain recombines TRBV7-8 with TRBJ2-5; 8 nucleotides match TRBD1. Germline V lookup: CDR1 SGHVS, CDR2 FQNEAQ. The CDR3 covers 15 residues. V lost 0 bases and J lost 4; bases outside the gene matches: 4.